This passage covers 10 T cell receptor beta chains from one sample sequenced in a study of blood T cell repertoires in COVID-19. Method: immunoSEQ multiplex PCR; TCRdb's copy keeps in-frame clones and lacks some. This sample has about 400,000 clones, with around 89% found just once. Sequenced sample: peripheral blood. The receptors stem from a woman aged 25 to 39 with acute or convalescent COVID-19.

This chain uses TRBV28 with TRBJ1-3; 8 bases are shared with TRBD1. The CDR3 covers 18 residues. The V gene's germline CDR1 is MDHEN and CDR2 SYDVKM. Trimming cost V 6 bases and J 0 bases; bases outside gene matches: 13. The CDR3 DNA reads TGTGCCAGCAGCCCTCGGAGAACCGGGACAGGCTCTGGAAACACCATATATTTT. It is translated as CASSPRRTGTGSGNTIYF.

This chain connects TRBV7-9 to TRBJ2-4; 7 nucleotides agree with TRBD1. CDR1 is SEHNR, CDR2 FQNEAQ, per germline (reference sequence). Losses at the gene ends were 6 bases for V and 7 bases for J; bases not matched to a gene: 6. The length of the CDR3 is 13 residues. The CDR3 reads CASSAGTDNIQYF. DNA for the CDR3: TGTGCCAGCAGTGCCGGGACAGATAACATTCAGTACTTC.

The V gene is TRBV5-1, the J gene TRBJ2-2; possible D gene TRBD1, 6 bases. Germline V gene sequence: CDR1 SGHRS, CDR2 YFSETQ. The CDR3 runs to 14 residues. Trimming took 1 base from V and 6 from J, leaving 10 bases between them. The CDR3 coding sequence is TGCGCCAGCAGCTTGAGACAGGATGCCGGGGAGCTGTTTTTT. It yields the protein CASSLRQDAGELFF.

V usage is TRBV7-6 and J usage is TRBJ2-5, with D maybe TRBD2 (6 bases). The CDR3 totals 14 residues. The germline V gene encodes CDR1 SGHVS and CDR2 FNYEAQ. V was trimmed by 4 bases and J by 3 bases, leaving 12 bases between them. In DNA, the CDR3 is TGTGCCAGCAGCTCACGGGGGACCAAAGAGACCCAGTACTTC. Amino acid sequence: CASSSRGTKETQYF.

The sample holds one count of this clone. The chain couples TRBV18 to TRBJ1-1, with 7 bases that match TRBD1. Germline V CDR1 and CDR2: KGHSH, LQKENI. Trimming at V came to 6 bases and at J to 1 base, leaving 5 bases not matched to a gene. This CDR3 region has 14 residues. The CDR3 coding sequence is TGTGCCAGCTCGCCCGGGACAGCGAACACTGAAGCTTTCTTT. Its protein product is CASSPGTANTEAFF.

The V gene is TRBV3-1 (or the pseudogene TRBV3-2), the J gene TRBJ1-6; D is undetermined. CDR1 and CDR2 from the germline V gene are LGHDT and YNNKEL (reference sequence). The CDR3 length is 14 residues. V lost 0 bases and J 6 bases, leaving 6 bases between the germline ends. The CDR3 DNA reads as TGTGCCAGCAGCCAAGATTGGCCTAATTCACCCCTCCACTTT. Its translation is CASSQDWPNSPLHF.

This chain links TRBV6-9 with TRBJ2-3, with 7 bases that match TRBD1. The germline V gene encodes CDR1 MNHGY and CDR2 SVAAGI. This CDR3 has 14 residues. The J segment lost 8 bases and the V segment lost 4 bases, leaving 9 bases of the junction unmatched. The CDR3 loop reads CASSSKTGSVTQYF. The CDR3, as DNA: TGTGCCAGCAGTTCCAAGACAGGGTCGGTTACGCAGTATTTT.

The V gene is TRBV4-1, the J gene TRBJ2-2; D unresolved. The V end lost 1 base, the J end lost 6 bases, and 12 bases lay between the germline ends. There are 15 residues in the CDR3. The germline V gene encodes CDR1 MGHRA and CDR2 YSYEKL. Here the CDR3 DNA reads TGCGCCAGCAGCCAAGCCGCGTTCGAGGCCGGGGAGCTGTTTTTT. Translating gives CASSQAAFEAGELFF.

The chain is built from TRBV7-8 and TRBJ2-7, with D unclear. This CDR3 has 13 amino acids. V was cut by 5 bases and J by 5 bases, with 13 bases left in between. The germline V gene has CDR1 SGHVS and CDR2 FQNEAQ. The CDR3 region has the DNA TGTGCCAGCAGCCCCCCCGCCGGTAACGAGCAGTACTTC. This encodes CASSPPAGNEQYF.

The CDR3 DNA reads TGTGCCAGTAGTAGAAAGGGGGGGATCCGCACTGAAGCTTTCTTT. This encodes CASSRKGGIRTEAFF. This chain joins TRBV19 and TRBJ1-1; maybe TRBD1 (6 bases). CDR1 and CDR2 from the germline V gene are LNHDA and SQIVND (reference sequence). V gave up 4 bases and J gave up 4 bases, with 16 bases separating them. The CDR3 spans 15 residues.